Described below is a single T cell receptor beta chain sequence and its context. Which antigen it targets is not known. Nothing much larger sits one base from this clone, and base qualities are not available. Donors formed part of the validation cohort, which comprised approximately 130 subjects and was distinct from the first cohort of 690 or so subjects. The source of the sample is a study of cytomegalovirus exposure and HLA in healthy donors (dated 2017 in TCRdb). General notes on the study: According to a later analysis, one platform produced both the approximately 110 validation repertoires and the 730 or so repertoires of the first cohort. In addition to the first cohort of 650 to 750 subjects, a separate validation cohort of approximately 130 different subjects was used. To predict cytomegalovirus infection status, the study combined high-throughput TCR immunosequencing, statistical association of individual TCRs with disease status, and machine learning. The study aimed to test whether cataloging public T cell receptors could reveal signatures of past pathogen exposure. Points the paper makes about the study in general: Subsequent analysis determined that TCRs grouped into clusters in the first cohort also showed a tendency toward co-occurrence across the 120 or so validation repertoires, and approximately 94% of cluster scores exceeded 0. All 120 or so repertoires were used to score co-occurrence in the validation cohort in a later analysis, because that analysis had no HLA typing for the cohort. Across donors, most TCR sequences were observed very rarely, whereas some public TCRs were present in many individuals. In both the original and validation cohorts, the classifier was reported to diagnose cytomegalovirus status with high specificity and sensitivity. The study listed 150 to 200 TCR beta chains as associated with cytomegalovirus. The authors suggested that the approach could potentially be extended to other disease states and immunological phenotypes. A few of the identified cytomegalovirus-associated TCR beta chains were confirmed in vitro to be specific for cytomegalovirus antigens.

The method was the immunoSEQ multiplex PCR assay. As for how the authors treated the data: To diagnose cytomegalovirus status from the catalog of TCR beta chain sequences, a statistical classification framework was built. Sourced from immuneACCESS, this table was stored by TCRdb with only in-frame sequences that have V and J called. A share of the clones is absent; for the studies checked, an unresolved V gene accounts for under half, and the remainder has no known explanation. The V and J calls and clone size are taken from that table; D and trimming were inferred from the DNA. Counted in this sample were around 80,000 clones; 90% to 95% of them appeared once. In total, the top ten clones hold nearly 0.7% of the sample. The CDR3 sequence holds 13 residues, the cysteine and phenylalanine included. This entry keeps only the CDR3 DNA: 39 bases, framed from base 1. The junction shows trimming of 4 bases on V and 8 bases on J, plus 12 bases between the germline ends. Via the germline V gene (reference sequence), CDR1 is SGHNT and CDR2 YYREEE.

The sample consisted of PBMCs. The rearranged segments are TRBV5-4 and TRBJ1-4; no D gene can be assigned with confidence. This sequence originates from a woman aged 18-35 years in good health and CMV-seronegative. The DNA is TGTGCCAGCAGCAGCTGGGCGGGGGAAAAACTGTTTTTT. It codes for CASSSWAGEKLFF.